This TCR beta chain stems from a study of shared clonotypes between healthy human individuals. Study-wide results and caveats: Represented genetic and exposure-history diversity was restricted by having few donors.

Trimming pared 6 bases from V and 7 bases from J, leaving 11 bases between. This CDR3 region has 12 residues. Per germline, CDR1 MNHNS and CDR2 SASEGT. Donation came from healthy HIV-negative adults that had no recent acute infections or vaccinations. Turning to this clone: Its specificity is not known.

The DNA input per sorted-subset replicate PCR was 200 ng, corresponding to roughly 30,000 T cell genomes. In the study's own analysis: With immunoSEQ giving junction-only sequences and no quality scores, filtering differed. Assay: immunoSEQ multiplex PCR; the TCRdb copy retains only in-frame clones and omits some. V and J calls and clone size are copied from that table; D and trimming were computed from the DNA. The sample shows approximately 100,000 clones, 67% of them seen only once. The clonotype comes from a man aged 25-45 years in good health. Input material: memory CD8+ T cells sorted from blood. Documented subset: CD45RO+ cells pooled with CCR7-negative TemRA cells. This chain connects TRBV6-1 to TRBJ2-3, with D possibly matching TRBD2 (6 bases). The CDR3 loop reads CASRGLSNTQYF. CDR3 bases: TGTGCCAGCAGGGGACTTTCCAATACGCAGTATTTT.